This TCR beta chain stems from a study of CD8 T cells in Susac syndrome. Study-level findings and limits: Expansion of Susac CD8+ clones peaked in TEMRA cells and in active patients. In total CD8+ repertoires, over 15 Susac-specific public clones were found, and CD8+ TEMRA repertoires had about 5.

Per germline, CDR1 DFQATT and CDR2 SNEGSKA (reference sequence). This CDR3 contains 14 residues. V was cut by 0 bases and J by 6 bases, with 14 bases left in between. A word on this clonotype: What it binds is not known.

RNA amounts of about 0.5 to 1 ug underwent reverse transcription with random hexamers. TCRdb re-derived calls from the immunoSEQ multiplex PCR reads in MiXCR, one entry per CDR3 protein. The sample includes tens of thousands of distinct CDR3 sequences, approximately 96% seen only once; the top ten take 0.5% to 0.8%. The sequencing input was CD8+ T cells from PBMCs. The chain joins TRBV20-1 to TRBJ1-2, with D unresolved. This sequence originates from a human donor with Susac syndrome. The CDR3 DNA reads TGCAGTGCTAGAGATCGATCGCAGGTGGATGGCTACACCTTC. This sequence encodes CSARDRSQVDGYTF.